One and the same sample provided the 2 T cell receptor beta chains below, sequenced in a study of blood T cell repertoires in COVID-19. Sequencing used immunoSEQ multiplex PCR; TCRdb keeps in-frame clones, though not all of them. The sample holds approximately 500,000 clones; roughly nine tenths are singletons and the top ten take roughly 8%. The sequenced sample consisted of peripheral blood. The receptors here all came from a woman aged 50 to 65 with COVID-19, enrolled during active disease.

This clone has only one observation. This chain uses TRBV5-1 with TRBJ1-2; D is uncertain. The germline V and J ends were trimmed by 4 bases and 5 bases, with 12 bases remaining between them. This CDR3 has 13 amino acids. Germline loops: CDR1 SGHRS, CDR2 YFSETQ. DNA for the CDR3: TGCGCCAGCAGCCCCCGGGGAGATTATGGCTACACCTTC. Protein product: CASSPRGDYGYTF.

J is TRBJ2-7 and V is TRBV29-1; 7 bases fit TRBD1. The germline CDR1 and CDR2 sequences are SQVTM and ANQGSEA. The CDR3 loop spans 12 amino acids. The V and J ends lost 7 bases and 4 bases, in that order; junction bases with no gene match: 7. For the CDR3, the DNA is TGCAGCGCTGGGGACAGTGGGTACGAGCAGTACTTC. Its protein product is CSAGDSGYEQYF.